Below are 25 T cell receptor beta chains sequenced from a single sample in a study of T cell responses to AZD1222 COVID-19 vaccine. TCRdb's table, derived via immunoSEQ multiplex PCR, lists solely in-frame clones and lacks some. This sample has approximately 170,000 clones, with 80% to 95% found just once. The material was peripheral blood, obtained on day 0 of AZD1222 vaccination. All receptors come from an adult in good health.

The chain combines TRBV10-2 with TRBJ2-7; 9 bases align to TRBD1. Germline V gene lookup returns CDR1 WSHSY and CDR2 SAAADI. Germline trimming cut 6 bases from V and 8 bases from J; bases unmatched to any gene: 8. This CDR3 contains 13 residues. The DNA of the CDR3 is TGCGCCAGCAGCGAGGGACAGGGTAGGCAGCAGTACTTC. Its protein product is CASSEGQGRQQYF.

This clone was observed a handful of times. This sequence joins TRBV11-3 and TRBJ1-3, with TRBD1 as a possible D gene (5 bases). The CDR3 consists of 13 residues. Germline V lookup: CDR1 SGHNT, CDR2 YENEEA. Written as DNA, the CDR3 is TGTGTTAGTAAGGGGCCCTCTGGAAACACCATATATTTT. Amino acids: CVSKGPSGNTIYF. Supplemented by reference TRBV11-3 and TRBJ1-3, the full variable domain reads EAGVVQSPRYKIIEKKQPVAFWCNPISGHNTLYWYLQNLGQGPELLIRYENEEAVDDSQLPKDRFSAERLKGVDSTLKIQPAELGDSAVYLCVSKGPSGNTIYFGEGSWLTVV.

The chain employs TRBV18 and TRBJ1-2, with TRBD1 as a possible D gene (5 bases). Germline assignment: CDR1 KGHSH and CDR2 LQKENI. Trimming left V 3 bases short and J 0 bases short, with 17 bases between. This CDR3 contains 17 residues. The CDR3 DNA reads as TGTGCCAGCTCACCTAGGGGAATCATCGGGGCTAACTATGGCTACACCTTC. Protein sequence: CASSPRGIIGANYGYTF. The variable domain in full, completed from reference TRBV18 and TRBJ1-2, reads NAGVMQNPRHLVRRRGQEARLRCSPMKGHSHVYWYRQLPEEGLKFMVYLQKENIIDESGMPKERFSAEFPKEGPSILRIQQVVRGDSAAYFCASSPRGIIGANYGYTFGSGTRLTVV.

This chain connects TRBV30 to TRBJ2-1, with 10 bases identical to TRBD2. V trimming: 3 bases; J trimming: 3 bases; junction bases outside the gene matches: 5. Germline V gene sequence: CDR1 GTSNPN, CDR2 SVGIG (reference sequence). The CDR3 contains 15 residues. The CDR3 sequence is CAWSSGGAGYNEQFF. For the CDR3, the DNA is TGTGCCTGGAGCAGCGGGGGGGCTGGCTACAATGAGCAGTTCTTC.

The genes are TRBV5-1 and TRBJ2-7, with D hard to call. V dropped 1 base and J dropped 4 bases, with 9 bases sitting between them. CDR1 is SGHRS, CDR2 YFSETQ, per germline. This CDR3 comprises 13 residues. The CDR3: CASSLWPGYEQYF. CDR3 sequence (DNA): TGCGCCAGCAGCTTGTGGCCCGGATACGAGCAGTACTTC.

V is TRBV3-1 (or the pseudogene TRBV3-2) and J is TRBJ2-3, with 9 bases aligning to TRBD2. Unmatched junction bases numbered 10, after V lost 0 bases and J lost 3 bases. Germline V gives CDR1 LGHDT, CDR2 YNNKEL (reference sequence). The CDR3 contains 18 residues. This CDR3 is CASSQEGGAGGGTDTQYF. CDR3 nucleotide sequence: TGTGCCAGCAGCCAAGAGGGTGGAGCGGGAGGTGGGACAGATACGCAGTATTTT.

As regards this clone: Other DNA variants within this sample encode the same CDR3. The chain links TRBV10-2 to TRBJ1-5, with D maybe TRBD1 (5 bases). The CDR3 contains 14 residues. V was pared by 4 bases and J by 2 bases, with 9 bases between. Germline V gene lookup returns CDR1 WSHSY and CDR2 SAAADI. CDR3 coding DNA: TGCGCCAGCAGTGCCGGGGGGGGCAATCAGCCCCAGCATTTT. The encoded protein is CASSAGGGNQPQHF.

CDR3 residues: CASSLDLIGPEAFF. The CDR3 DNA reads as TGTGCCAGCAGCTTAGATCTAATTGGCCCTGAAGCTTTCTTT. The rearrangement uses TRBV11-2 and TRBJ1-1; D gene uncertain. Trimming left V 0 bases short and J 6 bases short, with 11 bases between. Germline V gene data show CDR1 as SGHAT and CDR2 as FQNNGV. The CDR3 is 14 amino acids.

V gene TRBV11-2 combines with J gene TRBJ1-1; D possibly corresponds to TRBD1 (5 bases). CDR3 length: 18 amino acids. The germline V gene encodes CDR1 SGHAT and CDR2 FQNNGV. Trimming left V 1 base short and J 1 base short, with 19 bases between. The CDR3 sequence is CASSLAPRGRVENTEAFF. For the CDR3, the DNA is TGTGCCAGCAGCTTAGCCCCACGGGGCAGGGTGGAGAACACTGAAGCTTTCTTT.

This chain joins TRBV7-8 and TRBJ1-1, with D hard to call. V was cut by 2 bases and J by 5 bases, with 12 bases left in between. This CDR3 region has 14 residues. Germline values: CDR1 SGHVS, CDR2 FQNEAQ. CDR3 protein: CASSLLVSGTEAFF. The CDR3, as DNA: TGTGCCAGCAGCTTACTAGTCAGTGGTACTGAAGCTTTCTTT.

This chain uses TRBV5-6 with TRBJ1-1; 10 bases are shared with TRBD1. From germline, CDR1 is SGHDT and CDR2 YYEEEE. The CDR3 has 16 residues. Trimming removed 2 bases from V and 2 bases from J; junction bases left unmatched: 6. For the CDR3, the DNA is TGTGCCAGCAGCTTTGGGACAGGGGACCGAAACACTGAAGCTTTCTTT. It yields the protein CASSFGTGDRNTEAFF.

The gene calls are TRBV3-1 (or the pseudogene TRBV3-2) and TRBJ2-3; D not resolved. Deletions cut 2 bases from V and 0 bases from J, with 9 bases between. The CDR3 length is 15 residues. Germline lookup yields CDR1 LGHDT and CDR2 YNNKEL (reference sequence). CDR3 amino acids: CASSQQFASTDTQYF. The CDR3 DNA reads as TGTGCCAGCAGCCAACAATTCGCCAGCACAGATACGCAGTATTTT.

The V and J genes are TRBV6-1 and TRBJ1-2; no clear D. The V gene's germline CDR1 is MNHNS and CDR2 SASEGT. The V end lost 4 bases, the J end lost 0 bases, and 15 bases lay between the germline ends. This CDR3 region has 16 residues. CDR3 region: CASSGPNRLANYGYTF. The CDR3 DNA follows: TGTGCCAGCAGTGGCCCCAACAGATTAGCTAACTATGGCTACACCTTC.

V and J are TRBV10-1 and TRBJ2-3, with no clear D. This CDR3 contains 14 residues. V lost 6 bases and J 1 base, leaving 11 bases between the germline ends. The germline gives CDR1 WNHNN, CDR2 SYGVQD (reference sequence). The CDR3 spells CASSPGQGTDTQYF. CDR3 nucleotide sequence: TGCGCCAGCAGCCCCGGTCAGGGCACAGATACGCAGTATTTT.

The rearrangement uses TRBV10-2 and TRBJ2-7; tentatively, D is TRBD1 or TRBD2 (6 bases each). The germline V gene has CDR1 WSHSY and CDR2 SAAADI. V gave up 6 bases and J gave up 1 base, with 19 bases separating them. This CDR3 spans 16 amino acids. The CDR3 DNA follows: TGCGCCAGCAGCTCCCCCGGCGGGACACCTTCCTACGAGCAGTACTTC. Translated: CASSSPGGTPSYEQYF.

The gene calls are TRBV4-2 and TRBJ2-3; TRBD2 agrees at 11 bases. There are 19 residues in the CDR3. Trimming removed 2 bases from V and 4 bases from J; junction bases left unmatched: 14. CDR1 and CDR2 (germline): LGHNA, YNFKEQ. The CDR3 sequence: CASSQSPSGGTVPPDTQYF. Here the CDR3 DNA reads TGTGCCAGCAGCCAAAGTCCTAGCGGGGGGACCGTCCCCCCAGATACGCAGTATTTT.

The chain is built from TRBV6-5 and TRBJ1-1, with 7 bases that match TRBD1. The CDR3 covers 12 residues. Germline CDR1 and CDR2: MNHEY and SVGAGI. Written as DNA, the CDR3 is TGTCTCTTCCCCACAGGGGAAACTGAAGCTTTCTTT. It specifies CLFPTGETEAFF.

The chain couples TRBV3-1 (or the pseudogene TRBV3-2) to TRBJ1-1; D call uncertain. V gave up 1 base and J gave up 3 bases, with 9 bases separating them. The CDR3 consists of 14 residues. In germline, CDR1 is LGHDT, CDR2 YNNKEL (reference sequence). The CDR3, as DNA: TGTGCCAGCAGCCAAGGGCTCTTTTACACTGAAGCTTTCTTT. This encodes CASSQGLFYTEAFF.

The chain links TRBV3-1 (or the pseudogene TRBV3-2) to TRBJ2-2; D might be TRBD1 (6 bases). CDR3 length equals 14 residues. Trimming cost V 3 bases and J 4 bases, with 9 bases left between them. Germline V gene data show CDR1 as LGHDT and CDR2 as YNNKEL (reference sequence). CDR3 amino acids: CASSHTTGTGELFF. CDR3 DNA: TGTGCCAGCAGCCACACGACAGGCACCGGGGAGCTGTTTTTT.

This chain joins TRBV5-1 and TRBJ2-2; 8 bases are a match to TRBD1. CDR3 length: 17 amino acids. Germline V gene sequence: CDR1 SGHRS, CDR2 YFSETQ. V dropped 0 bases and J dropped 5; count of bases not matched to a gene: 9. The CDR3 region is CASSLAGQGAATGELFF. The DNA for the CDR3 is TGCGCCAGCAGCTTGGCCGGGCAGGGGGCCGCGACCGGGGAGCTGTTTTTT.

Comments on this clone: An end of the junction does not agree with germline; a read error may underlie this. V and J are TRBV11-2 and TRBJ2-2, with TRBD2 matching 16 bases. This CDR3 has 12 residues. Per germline, CDR1 SGHAT and CDR2 FQNNGV. CDR3 region: CASSQGTSGREF. The CDR3 DNA sequence: TGTGCCAGCAGCCAGGGGACTAGCGGGAGGGAGTTT.

The J gene is TRBJ1-1, the V gene TRBV6-5; a possible D gene is TRBD1 (6 bases). The length of the CDR3 is 15 residues. V shed 5 bases and J shed 1 base, with 14 bases lying between them. CDR1 and CDR2 (germline): MNHEY, SVGAGI. DNA for the CDR3: TGTGCCAGCAGTCTCCTGAGGACAGCGAACACTGAAGCTTTCTTT. It codes for CASSLLRTANTEAFF.

The chain combines TRBV5-6 with TRBJ1-5, with 7 bases identical to TRBD1. CDR3 length: 14 residues. Trimming cost V 5 bases and J 3 bases; bases outside gene matches: 5. Germline V gene sequence: CDR1 SGHDT, CDR2 YYEEEE. This CDR3 reads CASSSGQHNQPQHF. Here the CDR3 DNA reads TGTGCCAGCAGTTCGGGACAGCACAATCAGCCCCAGCATTTT.

This rearrangement joins TRBV5-8 to TRBJ1-5; the D gene is possibly TRBD1 (5 bases). Deletions cut 10 bases from V and 11 bases from J, with 13 bases between. Germline values: CDR1 SGHTS, CDR2 YDEGEE. CDR3 length equals 10 residues. CDR3 in amino acids: CACSLGAQHF. Written as DNA, the CDR3 is TGTGCCTGTAGTCTGGGGGCCCAGCATTTT.

The V and J genes are TRBV3-1 (or the pseudogene TRBV3-2) and TRBJ2-7, with TRBD2 as a possible D gene (5 bases). The CDR3 runs 15 residues. V lost 0 bases and J lost 3, with 12 bases in between. Germline V gives CDR1 LGHDT, CDR2 YNNKEL (reference sequence). CDR3 DNA sequence: TGTGCCAGCAGCCAAGAACCCCGAGGGCGCTACGAGCAGTACTTC. Residues: CASSQEPRGRYEQYF.